The TCR beta chain under discussion was sequenced for a study of Tregs in tolerant kidney transplant recipients. Mixed chimerism was transient after nonmyeloablative marrow transplants from related graft donors. In regard to this clone: The target antigen is unknown. The CDR3 end falls 3 residues outside the read, so it is completed with the germline J gene.

Whole-study findings and limits: No direct test of biological reproducibility was done here. Few patients were studied, so findings need validation in larger groups.

Sequenced by immunoSEQ multiplex PCR; TCRdb stores in-frame clones only, minus some. The sample's table shows more than 10,000 clones. This CDR3 region has 15 residues. Looked up from germline, CDR1 is LNHDA and CDR2 is SQIVND (reference sequence). The germline V and J ends were trimmed by 3 bases and 4 bases, with 10 bases remaining between them. This TCR was recovered from a human patient who received a combined kidney and bone marrow transplant. Some T cells could come from the graft donor. The rearrangement uses TRBV19 and TRBJ2-6; D might be TRBD2 (6 bases). Sequencing was performed on CD8+ T cells from blood (PBMCs), taken 24 months after the transplant. The sequenced part of the CDR3 DNA is TGTGCCAGTAGTATCGGGGGTCTGGGGGCCAACGTC. As protein: CASSIGGLGANV. The complete CDR3 sequence is CASSIGGLGANVLTF. Together with reference TRBV19 and TRBJ2-6, the CDR3 gives the full variable domain: DGGITQSPKYLFRKEGQNVTLSCEQNLNHDAMYWYRQDPGQGLRLIYYSQIVNDFQKGDIAEGYSVSREKKESFPLTVTSAQKNPTAFYLCASSIGGLGANVLTFGAGSRLTVL.